The 2 T cell receptor beta chains below all came from one sample that was sequenced in a study of early T cells in non-severe SARS-CoV-2 infection. TCRdb reprocessed the 5' RACE reads with MiXCR, giving one entry per CDR3 protein. This sample has 30,000 to 35,000 distinct CDR3 sequences; 4.7% occur once, and the top ten carry 7.5% to 10%. The sample consisted of whole blood. Every receptor here comes from an adult who was a healthcare worker with PCR-confirmed SARS-CoV-2 infection or an uninfected control (not recorded which).

This clonotype was found many times. This chain uses TRBV20-1 with TRBJ2-1; 9 nucleotides match TRBD2. The CDR3 is 14 amino acids. The germline V gene has CDR1 DFQATT and CDR2 SNEGSKA (reference sequence). V was pared by 5 bases and J by 1 base, with 3 bases of the junction left unmatched. The CDR3 DNA reads TGCAGTGCTCTGAGCGGGGGGTCCTACAATGAGCAGTTCTTC. Protein sequence: CSALSGGSYNEQFF.

The chain joins TRBV10-2 to TRBJ2-2; D is possibly TRBD1 (5 bases). Trimming pared 3 bases from V and 7 bases from J, leaving 9 bases between. The CDR3 is made up of 13 amino acids. From germline, CDR1 is WSHSY and CDR2 SAAADI. The CDR3 spells CASSETGSGELFF. CDR3 coding DNA: TGCGCCAGCAGTGAAACAGGAAGCGGGGAGCTGTTTTTT.